These 21 T cell receptor beta chains were sequenced from one sample in a study of T cell repertoires in ileal Crohn's disease. TCRdb's table, derived via immunoSEQ multiplex PCR, lists solely in-frame clones and lacks some. This table has approximately 5,400 clones, 82% appearing once. As to time point: inflamed ileum from the surgical specimen. The sequenced material came from ileal tissue. The receptors derive from an adult with Crohn's disease.

This chain uses TRBV5-1 with TRBJ2-1; 7 bases map to TRBD2. This CDR3 spans 13 amino acids. The V and J ends lost 3 bases and 8 bases, in that order; junction bases with no gene match: 5. CDR1 is SGHRS and CDR2 is YFSETQ in the germline V gene. CDR3 sequence (DNA): TGCGCCAGCAGCTGGACTAGGTCGGATGAGCAGTTCTTC. Its translation: CASSWTRSDEQFF.

The chain recombines TRBV6-1 with TRBJ1-4, with 7 bases identical to TRBD1. V was pared by 4 bases and J by 7 bases, with 9 bases of the junction left unmatched. The CDR3 is 15 residues long. The V gene's germline CDR1 is MNHNS and CDR2 SASEGT. This CDR3 reads CASSGAGGLREKLFF. The DNA for the CDR3 is TGTGCCAGCAGTGGGGCAGGGGGGCTGCGTGAAAAACTGTTTTTT.

This rearrangement joins TRBV19 to TRBJ1-1; a weak D match, TRBD1 (6 bases). This CDR3 is 18 amino acids long. V dropped 4 bases and J dropped 2 bases, with 23 bases sitting between them. Germline-derived CDR1 and CDR2 are LNHDA and SQIVND (reference sequence). CDR3 bases: TGTGCCAGTAGTAGATCAGGGAGGGGGTTCGGAAAAAACACTGAAGCTTTCTTT. Amino acid sequence: CASSRSGRGFGKNTEAFF.

The chain uses TRBV7-3 and TRBJ1-5, with 7 nucleotides matching TRBD1. The CDR3 length is 15 residues. After removal of 4 bases from V and 2 bases from J, the junction contained 5 bases not matched to a gene. Germline V gene lookup returns CDR1 SGHTA and CDR2 FQGTGA. This CDR3 is CASSSLQGCNQPQHF. CDR3 coding DNA: TGTGCCAGCAGCTCACTACAGGGGTGCAATCAGCCCCAGCATTTT.

This clone has just a few counts. V usage is TRBV18 and J usage is TRBJ2-3, with TRBD1 as a possible D gene (6 bases). The germline V and J ends were trimmed by 6 bases and 3 bases, with 13 bases remaining between them. The germline gives CDR1 KGHSH, CDR2 LQKENI. The CDR3 has 14 amino acids. The CDR3 spells CASSAQGRTDTQYF. The CDR3 DNA reads TGTGCCAGCTCGGCGCAGGGGAGAACAGATACGCAGTATTTT. Drawing the rest from reference TRBV18 and TRBJ2-3, the complete variable domain is NAGVMQNPRHLVRRRGQEARLRCSPMKGHSHVYWYRQLPEEGLKFMVYLQKENIIDESGMPKERFSAEFPKEGPSILRIQQVVRGDSAAYFCASSAQGRTDTQYFGPGTRLTVL.

CDR3: CAWNGKTWGNYGYTF. The CDR3 DNA sequence: TGTGCCTGGAATGGGAAGACGTGGGGTAACTATGGCTACACCTTC. This chain connects TRBV30 to TRBJ1-2; no firm D call. V lost 4 bases to trimming and J lost 1 base, with 16 bases between them. The CDR3 extends over 15 amino acids. The germline V gene has CDR1 GTSNPN and CDR2 SVGIG (reference sequence). Full variable domain (missing parts from reference TRBV30 and TRBJ1-2): SQTIHQWPATLVQPVGSPLSLECTVEGTSNPNLYWYRQAAGRGLQLLFYSVGIGQISSEVPQNLSASRPQDRQFILSSKKLLLSDSGFYLCAWNGKTWGNYGYTFGSGTRLTVV.

The chain is built from TRBV5-4 and TRBJ1-2; a weak D match, TRBD1 (5 bases). CDR3 length: 15 amino acids. The germline gives CDR1 SGHNT, CDR2 YYREEE (reference sequence). Trimming took off 4 bases at V and 4 bases at J, with 17 bases between the two ends. The CDR3 region is CASSAPGLGAYGYTF. The CDR3 bases are TGTGCCAGCAGCGCCCCGGGGCTCGGGGCCTATGGCTACACCTTC.

The genes are TRBV5-1 and TRBJ2-7; 11 bases are shared with TRBD2. Germline lookup yields CDR1 SGHRS and CDR2 YFSETQ. The CDR3 extends over 16 amino acids. V lost 0 bases to trimming and J lost 1 base; unmatched junction nucleotides: 3. The CDR3 sequence is CASSLAASGRSYEQYF. The CDR3 nucleotides read TGCGCCAGCAGCTTGGCGGCTAGCGGGAGGTCCTACGAGCAGTACTTC. Full variable domain (outside the CDR3, taken from reference TRBV5-1 and TRBJ2-7): KAGVTQTPRYLIKTRGQQVTLSCSPISGHRSVSWYQQTPGQGLQFLFEYFSETQRNKGNFPGRFSGRQFSNSRSEMNVSTLELGDSALYLCASSLAASGRSYEQYFGPGTRLTVT.

The chain employs TRBV14 and TRBJ1-6, with D possibly matching TRBD1 (6 bases). Trimming took 8 bases from V and 0 from J, leaving 11 bases between them. This CDR3 spans 15 amino acids. Looked up from germline, CDR1 is SGHDN and CDR2 is FVKESK. CDR3 amino acids: CASRRGSSYNSPLHF. For the CDR3, the DNA is TGTGCCAGCCGGAGGGGGAGCTCCTATAATTCACCCCTCCACTTT.

This clone was counted only a few times. This chain links TRBV6-5 with TRBJ2-5, with 8 bases matching TRBD1. Germline CDR1 reads MNHEY; CDR2 reads SVGAGI. The CDR3 spans 15 residues. The V segment lost 5 bases and the J segment 5 bases; nucleotides outside the gene matches: 10. Here the CDR3 reads CASSLRTGIRETQYF. The CDR3 nucleotides read TGTGCCAGCAGTCTGCGGACAGGGATTCGGGAGACCCAGTACTTC.

This chain connects TRBV14 to TRBJ1-2, with a weak D call TRBD1 (5 bases). The germline CDR1 and CDR2 sequences are SGHDN and FVKESK. This CDR3 comprises 14 residues. Trimming shortened V by 2 bases and J by 5 bases, and 12 bases separated the two germline ends. The CDR3 DNA sequence: TGTGCCAGCAGCCAATCAGGGACCGTATATGGCTACACCTTC. It translates to CASSQSGTVYGYTF.

V and J are TRBV27 and TRBJ2-7; D tentatively fits TRBD1 or TRBD2 (5 bases each). Between the trimmed V and J ends, which lost 8 bases and 4 bases, there was a span of 15 bases. Germline V CDR1 and CDR2: MNHEY, SMNVEV (reference sequence). This CDR3 spans 13 amino acids. The CDR3 nucleotides are TGTGCCAGCGGACGGGGCACATCATACGAGCAGTACTTC. It codes for CASGRGTSYEQYF.

The rearrangement uses TRBV4-2 and TRBJ2-7; TRBD2 agrees at 8 bases. CDR1 and CDR2 (germline): LGHNA, YNFKEQ. V shed 4 bases and J 3 bases; nucleotides not matched to a gene: 14. This CDR3 is built from 17 residues. DNA of the CDR3: TGTGCCAGCAGCCCTGGAGCGGCTAGCGGGCTTAACTACGAGCAGTACTTC. This sequence encodes CASSPGAASGLNYEQYF.

This clone showed up just once. Relative to the germline gene, one junction end is altered; a read error may explain this. This chain links TRBV14 with TRBJ2-7, with 13 nucleotides matching TRBD2. The CDR3 runs to 16 residues. Germline loops: CDR1 SGHDN, CDR2 FVKESK. The CDR3 loop is CASSPIGLAGVVGQNF. The CDR3 DNA reads as TGTGCCAGCAGCCCTATTGGACTAGCGGGAGTAGTGGGCCAAAACTTC.

The rearrangement links TRBV29-1 to TRBJ1-3; 9 bases map to TRBD1. CDR3 size: 15 residues. J was trimmed by 2 bases and V by 6 bases; bases with no gene match: 8. Germline V gives CDR1 SQVTM, CDR2 ANQGSEA. CDR3 sequence: CSVTGQGSAGNTIYF. The CDR3 nucleotides are TGCAGCGTCACCGGACAGGGGTCTGCTGGAAACACCATATATTTT.

The chain carries TRBV7-8 and TRBJ1-2, with TRBD1 as a possible D gene (5 bases). Trimming left V 10 bases short and J 5 bases short, with 20 bases between. CDR1 and CDR2 (germline): SGHVS, FQNEAQ. The CDR3 consists of 14 residues. The CDR3, as DNA: TGTGCCACTTCAGAAGGACCCGGGGGGTATGGCTACACCTTC. Residues: CATSEGPGGYGYTF.

This chain uses TRBV5-4 with TRBJ2-2; D not resolved. CDR1 is SGHNT and CDR2 is YYREEE in the germline V gene (reference sequence). Deletions cut 4 bases from V and 6 bases from J, with 7 bases between. CDR3 length: 12 residues. CDR3: CASSPVSGELFF. The CDR3 DNA follows: TGTGCCAGCAGCCCCGTATCCGGGGAGCTGTTTTTT. The variable domain in full, with the rest retrieved from reference TRBV5-4 and TRBJ2-2, is ETGVTQSPTHLIKTRGQQVTLRCSSQSGHNTVSWYQQALGQGPQFIFQYYREEENGRGNFPPRFSGLQFPNYSSELNVNALELDDSALYLCASSPVSGELFFGEGSRLTVL.

The gene calls are TRBV2 and TRBJ1-1; D is ambiguous. This CDR3 is 11 amino acids long. V lost 7 bases and J 5 bases, leaving 8 bases between the germline ends. Germline V gene sequence: CDR1 SNHLY, CDR2 FYNNEI. The CDR3 region has the DNA TGTGCCAGCATGGTCAGGACTGAAGCTTTCTTT. Its protein product is CASMVRTEAFF.

This chain joins TRBV11-2 and TRBJ2-4; unclear D gene. With 4 bases removed from V and 6 bases from J, the gap between germline ends came to 10 bases. Germline V gene data show CDR1 as SGHAT and CDR2 as FQNNGV. This CDR3 is built from 13 residues. In nucleotides, the CDR3 is TGTGCCAGCAGCTCCGCGGAAGGAAACATTCAGTACTTC. Translated, it gives CASSSAEGNIQYF.

This rearrangement joins TRBV14 to TRBJ2-2; D gene ambiguous. The germline gives CDR1 SGHDN, CDR2 FVKESK. The CDR3 runs to 14 residues. V was pared by 3 bases and J by 0 bases, with 5 bases between. Here the CDR3 reads CASSHFTNTGELFF. CDR3 DNA sequence: TGTGCCAGCAGCCATTTCACGAACACCGGGGAGCTGTTTTTT.

The chain is built from TRBV5-1 and TRBJ2-3, with 9 bases matching TRBD1. V shed 4 bases, J shed 4 bases, and the junction held 4 bases outside the gene matches. The CDR3 extends over 14 amino acids. Germline values: CDR1 SGHRS, CDR2 YFSETQ. CDR3 nucleotide sequence: TGCGCCAGCAGCCCACGACAGGGGGCAGATACGCAGTATTTT. This codes for CASSPRQGADTQYF.